Listed below are T cell receptor beta chains from one sample, sequenced in a study of PD-L1 blockade in urothelial cancer. Only in-frame clones appear in the TCRdb table, and some are missing; sequencing was by immunoSEQ multiplex PCR. The sample lists more than 60,000 clones, roughly 86% occurring once. Sequences were derived from PBMCs, sampled around atezolizumab (anti-PD-L1) treatment. These receptors originate from a man between 60 and 70 years old with urothelial cancer. Each CDR3 is given with its conserved first and last residue. The D gene is left open where the match is weak. Not every row has a clone size; where given, it reads once, few, many or a size class.

clone size	V gene	D gene	J gene	CDR3 protein	CDR3 DNA
.	TRBV28	.	TRBJ2-7	CASSSTGSRRGEQYF	TGTGCCAGCAGTTCCACCGGAAGCCGAAGGGGCGAGCAGTACTTC
.	TRBV7-8	.	TRBJ2-7	CASSLTSLDLYEQYF	TGTGCCAGCAGCTTAACCTCACTAGACCTCTACGAGCAGTACTTC
many	TRBV10-3	.	TRBJ2-1	CAIRQLEVEFF	TGTGCCATCAGGCAACTAGAGGTAGAGTTCTTC
.	TRBV9	.	TRBJ2-2	CASSVDSLATSTGELFF	TGTGCCAGCAGCGTAGATTCACTAGCAACTAGCACCGGGGAGCTGTTTTTT
.	TRBV2	.	TRBJ2-4	CASSAGEGEPYFISNIQYF	TGTGCCAGCAGCGCGGGGGAGGGGGAGCCCTATTTCATATCAAACATTCAGTACTTC
.	TRBV6-5	TRBD1	TRBJ1-3	CASSLTGGTGNTIYF	TGTGCCAGCAGCCTCACAGGGGGAACTGGAAACACCATATATTTT
once	TRBV5-8	TRBD1	TRBJ2-2	CASSLGWDRAPGELFF	TGTGCCAGCAGCTTGGGTTGGGACAGGGCCCCCGGGGAGCTGTTTTTT
.	TRBV27	TRBD2	TRBJ2-7	CASSLSGSSYEQYF	TGTGCCAGCAGTCTGAGCGGGAGCTCCTACGAGCAGTACTTC
.	TRBV30	.	TRBJ1-1	CAWSVKQGSFTEAFF	TGTGCCTGGAGTGTCAAGCAGGGCTCTTTCACTGAAGCTTTCTTT
.	TRBV6-4	.	TRBJ2-2	CASSEGVYTGELFF	TGTGCCAGCAGTGAAGGGGTTTACACCGGGGAGCTGTTTTTT
.	TRBV7-3	.	TRBJ1-2	CASSLGGPFNYGYTF	TGTGCCAGCAGCTTGGGAGGGCCCTTTAACTATGGCTACACCTTC